These T cell receptor beta chains were read from a single sample in a study of Graves' ophthalmopathy and Graves' hyperthyroidism. A single record per CDR3 protein comes from TCRdb applying MiXCR to the multiplex PCR reads. The sample lists 360,000 or so distinct CDR3 sequences, approximately 20% seen once, with about 1.4% in the top ten. The sequencing sample was made of peripheral blood. These receptor sequences come from a woman under 30 with Graves' ophthalmopathy. Both conserved end residues are part of each CDR3. Fields, in order: D gene, V gene, clone size, J gene, CDR3 protein, CDR3 DNA. The D gene is left open where the match is weak. Size values are once, few and many counts, or a class for expanded clones, and some rows have none.

>TRBD2|TRBV7-3|-|TRBJ2-7
CASSLSGTKFYEQYF
TGTGCCAGCAGCTTAAGCGGGACTAAGTTCTACGAGCAGTACTTC
>-|TRBV6-5|-|TRBJ1-2
CASSYSRAAYGYTF
TGTGCCAGCAGTTACTCGAGGGCGGCCTATGGCTACACCTTC
>-|TRBV2|many|TRBJ1-6
CASMAIWGVYNSPLHF
TGTGCCAGCATGGCTATTTGGGGGGTATATAATTCACCCCTCCACTTT
>-|TRBV10-3|many|TRBJ1-3
CAISDPPGNTIYF
TGTGCCATCAGTGACCCCCCTGGAAACACCATATATTTT
>-|TRBV6-4|many|TRBJ2-7
CASSEGMGQAYEQYF
TGTGCCAGCAGTGAAGGAATGGGCCAAGCCTACGAGCAGTACTTC
>-|TRBV27|many|TRBJ2-1
CASSLRGTYNEQFF
TGTGCCAGCAGTTTAAGGGGGACCTACAATGAGCAGTTCTTC
>-|TRBV27|many|TRBJ1-1
CASRTVPSEAFF
TGTGCCAGCAGAACAGTCCCCTCCGAAGCTTTCTTT
>-|TRBV5-4|many|TRBJ2-4
CASSLGIAKNIQYF
TGTGCCAGCAGCTTGGGGATAGCCAAAAACATTCAGTACTTC
>-|TRBV7-9|many|TRBJ1-2
CASSLGGALGYGYTF
TGTGCCAGCAGCTTAGGAGGGGCGCTTGGCTATGGCTACACCTTC
>TRBD1|TRBV7-2|many|TRBJ1-5
CASSSQGGPREPQHF
TGTGCCAGCAGCTCTCAAGGGGGCCCTAGGGAGCCCCAGCATTTT
>-|TRBV10-2|many|TRBJ2-2
CASKRQINTGELFF
TGCGCCAGCAAACGACAGATAAACACCGGGGAGCTGTTTTTT
>TRBD2|TRBV28|many|TRBJ2-6
CASSLTSRSAANVLTF
TGTGCCAGCAGCCTGACTAGCCGTTCGGCGGCCAACGTCCTGACTTTC
>-|TRBV28|-|TRBJ1-5
CASLARNQPQHF
TGTGCCAGCTTAGCCCGCAATCAGCCCCAGCATTTT
>-|TRBV20-1|-|TRBJ1-6
CSARWRSPLHF
TGCAGTGCTAGATGGCGTTCACCCCTCCACTTT
>-|TRBV6-2/TRBV6-3|many|TRBJ1-2
CASITDGSYGYTF
TGTGCCAGCATTACTGACGGTTCCTATGGCTACACCTTC
>TRBD2|TRBV28|-|TRBJ2-7
CASGILLAGYDEQYF
TGTGCCAGCGGGATACTACTAGCGGGATACGACGAGCAGTACTTC
>TRBD1|TRBV4-1|many|TRBJ2-7
CASSQNAGGPHEQYF
TGCGCCAGCAGCCAAAACGCAGGGGGCCCCCACGAGCAGTACTTC
>-|TRBV7-3|many|TRBJ1-1
CASSLSPGATEAFF
TGTGCCAGCAGCTTATCTCCCGGGGCCACTGAAGCTTTCTTT
>-|TRBV25-1|many|TRBJ2-6
CASSEYPGGRSGANVLTF
TGTGCCAGCAGTGAATATCCCGGCGGCCGCTCTGGGGCCAACGTCCTGACTTTC
>-|TRBV6-1|many|TRBJ2-5
CASSNSRETQYF
TGTGCCAGCAGTAATTCAAGAGAGACCCAGTACTTC
>TRBD1|TRBV11-2|-|TRBJ1-1
CASSLVGWDSDNTEAFF
TGTGCCAGCAGCTTAGTAGGGTGGGACAGCGATAACACTGAAGCTTTCTTT
>-|TRBV6-2/TRBV6-3|many|TRBJ1-6
CASYGTGTRYNSPLHF
TGTGCCAGCTATGGAACCGGGACACGCTATAATTCACCCCTCCACTTT
>TRBD1|TRBV19|many|TRBJ1-1
CASSITGTGVTEAFF
TGTGCCAGTAGTATCACCGGGACAGGGGTGACTGAAGCTTTCTTT
>-|TRBV28|many|TRBJ1-1
CASSLGLGRAEAFF
TGTGCCAGCAGTTTAGGTCTAGGGAGGGCCGAAGCTTTCTTT
>-|TRBV30|-|TRBJ1-6
CAWSVQESSPLHF
TGTGCCTGGAGTGTGCAGGAAAGTTCACCCCTCCACTTT
>-|TRBV30|few|TRBJ1-1
CAWLRRAEAFF
TGTGCCTGGCTACGGCGGGCTGAAGCTTTCTTT
>TRBD2|TRBV7-6|-|TRBJ2-1
CASSLESSGIYNEQFF
TGTGCCAGCAGCTTAGAGTCTAGCGGGATTTACAATGAGCAGTTCTTC
>-|TRBV24-1|-|TRBJ2-7
CATSDPTKGTYEQYF
TGTGCCACCAGTGATCCAACAAAGGGAACCTACGAGCAGTACTTC
>-|TRBV6-2/TRBV6-3|few|TRBJ2-5
CASSYSRWETQYF
TGTGCCAGCAGTTACTCGAGGTGGGAGACCCAGTACTTC
>-|TRBV24-1|-|TRBJ2-5
CATSDFRTETQYF
TGTGCCACCAGTGATTTCAGGACGGAGACCCAGTACTTC
>-|TRBV28|-|TRBJ2-7
CASSLLSTTYEQYF
TGTGCCAGCAGTTTATTGTCGACCACCTACGAGCAGTACTTC
>-|TRBV7-9|many|TRBJ2-7
CASSLSGRTSHEQYF
TGTGCCAGCAGCTTATCCGGCAGGACCTCACACGAGCAGTACTTC
>-|TRBV2|many|TRBJ1-6
CASKTGPPISPLHF
TGTGCCAGCAAAACAGGGCCTCCCATTTCACCCCTCCACTTT
>-|TRBV6-2/TRBV6-3|once|TRBJ2-5
CASSYEASWETQYF
TGTGCCAGCAGTTACGAAGCTTCGTGGGAGACCCAGTACTTC
>TRBD1|TRBV12-3/TRBV12-4|-|TRBJ1-5
CASRQGEFQPQHF
TGTGCCAGCAGACAGGGGGAATTCCAGCCCCAGCATTTT
>-|TRBV20-1|many|TRBJ2-6
CSAIAPDRKSGANVLTF
TGCAGTGCGATAGCCCCGGACAGAAAATCTGGGGCCAACGTCCTGACTTTC
>-|TRBV18|-|TRBJ1-1
CASSPAGPTEAFF
TGTGCCAGCTCACCGGCAGGCCCCACTGAAGCTTTCTTT
>-|TRBV12-3/TRBV12-4|many|TRBJ2-7
CASSQTSYYEQYF
TGTGCCAGCAGCCAAACTAGTTACTACGAGCAGTACTTC
>-|TRBV18|few|TRBJ2-2
CASSPLGRLANTGELFF
TGTGCCAGCTCACCACTGGGGCGGCTCGCGAACACCGGGGAGCTGTTTTTT
>-|TRBV12-5|many|TRBJ1-2
CASGFKIGTPNYGYTF
TGTGCTAGTGGTTTCAAGATCGGGACACCTAACTATGGCTACACCTTC
>TRBD1|TRBV30|many|TRBJ1-2
CAWSVLGTGEDGYTF
TGTGCCTGGAGTGTACTAGGGACAGGGGAGGATGGCTACACCTTC
>TRBD1|TRBV24-1|many|TRBJ2-4
CATSRDSENIQYF
TGTGCCACCAGTAGGGACAGCGAAAACATTCAGTACTTC
>-|TRBV12-3/TRBV12-4|many|TRBJ1-1
CASSLYQWSINTEAFF
TGTGCCAGCAGTTTATATCAGTGGTCTATAAACACTGAAGCTTTCTTT
>-|TRBV28|many|TRBJ1-5
CASSFVGAGGNQPQHF
TGTGCCAGCAGTTTTGTCGGGGCAGGGGGCAATCAGCCCCAGCATTTT
>TRBD1|TRBV28|many|TRBJ1-1
CASSRGQDTEAFF
TGTGCCAGCAGTAGGGGGCAGGACACTGAAGCTTTCTTT
>-|TRBV14|-|TRBJ1-1
CASSPFTRSEAFF
TGTGCCAGCAGCCCTTTCACCCGAAGCGAAGCTTTCTTT
>-|TRBV6-1|-|TRBJ2-7
CASSRRDTYEQYF
TGTGCCAGCAGCCGACGGGACACCTACGAGCAGTACTTC
>TRBD1|TRBV5-1|many|TRBJ2-7
CASSVAGTGILRGYEQYF
TGCGCCAGCAGCGTAGCCGGGACAGGGATTTTACGTGGCTACGAGCAGTACTTC
>-|TRBV4-2|many|TRBJ1-1
CASSQVSRGNTEAFF
TGTGCCAGCAGCCAAGTCAGCCGGGGGAACACTGAAGCTTTCTTT
>-|TRBV7-2|many|TRBJ1-5
CASSLSFSGGNQPQHF
TGTGCCAGCAGCTTATCCTTCTCGGGGGGCAATCAGCCCCAGCATTTT
>TRBD2|TRBV30|many|TRBJ2-5
CAWRRRTSGSWDPKETQYF
TGTGCCTGGAGGAGGAGGACTAGCGGGAGTTGGGACCCGAAAGAGACCCAGTACTTC
>TRBD2|TRBV7-2|many|TRBJ2-5
CASSVGLVGDGSETQYF
TGTGCCAGCAGCGTGGGACTAGTGGGGGACGGGTCAGAGACCCAGTACTTC
>-|TRBV4-2|many|TRBJ1-1
CASSQVRWMNTEAFF
TGTGCCAGCAGCCAAGTTAGGTGGATGAACACTGAAGCTTTCTTT
>TRBD1|TRBV12-3/TRBV12-4|few|TRBJ2-2
CASSLGTGVWTGELFF
TGTGCCAGCAGTTTAGGGACAGGGGTATGGACCGGGGAGCTGTTTTTT
>TRBD1|TRBV18|-|TRBJ2-6
CASSPLSGTGRFPGANVLTF
TGTGCCAGCTCACCGCTCTCCGGGACAGGGAGATTCCCTGGGGCCAACGTCCTGACTTTC